The rows below give T cell receptor beta chains drawn from one sample of a study of shared clonotypes between healthy human individuals. This table comes from immunoSEQ multiplex PCR, and its TCRdb copy is limited to in-frame clones, with some not included. Here the sample spans approximately 2.5 million clones, approximately 94% being singletons. Sequencing input: naive CD4+ T cells from PBMCs. All receptors come from a man between 18 and 29 years old in good health. Some clones in this sample may be carry-over from other donors' samples. The CDR3 runs from the conserved cysteine through the conserved F or W. The order of the fields is CDR3 protein, CDR3 DNA, V gene, D gene, J gene, clone size. A D gene is named only where the DNA matches it firmly. Size tells how often a clone was seen (once, few, many) or the class of an expanded clone, and some rows leave it out.

CDR3: CASSFGGLAADTQYF
DNA: TGCGCCAGCAGCTTCGGGGGACTAGCGGCAGATACGCAGTATTTT
V: TRBV5-1
D: TRBD2
J: TRBJ2-3
size: NA

CDR3: CASSYSTSDTELFF
DNA: TGTGCCAGCAGTTACTCGACTAGCGACACGGAGCTGTTTTTT
V: TRBV6-6
D: TRBD2
J: TRBJ2-2
size: NA

CDR3: CASSKGAGGPYLDTQYF
DNA: TGTGCCAGTAGTAAAGGAGCGGGAGGGCCTTATTTAGATACGCAGTATTTT
V: TRBV19
D: TRBD2
J: TRBJ2-3
size: once

CDR3: CASRPSGRETQYF
DNA: TGTGCCAGTAGGCCCTCGGGTCGGGAGACCCAGTACTTC
V: TRBV19
D: NA
J: TRBJ2-5
size: once

CDR3: CASSPAGGMGNTEAFF
DNA: TGTGCCAGTAGTCCGGCCGGGGGGATGGGGAACACTGAAGCTTTCTTT
V: TRBV19
D: NA
J: TRBJ1-1
size: NA

CDR3: CASSWGTLLNTEAFF
DNA: TGTGCCAGCAGCTGGGGGACACTTTTGAACACTGAAGCTTTCTTT
V: TRBV5-6
D: NA
J: TRBJ1-1
size: NA

CDR3: CASSPLPGVTYEQYF
DNA: TGTGCCAGCAGCCCCCTCCCCGGGGTTACCTACGAGCAGTACTTC
V: TRBV7-6
D: NA
J: TRBJ2-7
size: NA

CDR3: CAARTTGEQFF
DNA: TGTGCCGCCCGAACCACGGGGGAGCAGTTCTTC
V: TRBV30
D: NA
J: TRBJ2-1
size: NA

CDR3: CASSPNPRVTSYEQYF
DNA: TGCGCCAGCAGCCCCAACCCGCGGGTGACATCCTACGAGCAGTACTTC
V: TRBV5-1
D: NA
J: TRBJ2-7
size: NA

CDR3: CASSPLGAHNEQFF
DNA: TGTGCCAGCAGTCCGCTGGGGGCCCACAATGAGCAGTTCTTC
V: TRBV27
D: NA
J: TRBJ2-1
size: NA

CDR3: CASSVSRNRFDTQYF
DNA: TGTGCCAGCAGTGTTTCCAGGAACAGGTTTGATACGCAGTATTTT
V: TRBV6-1
D: NA
J: TRBJ2-3
size: NA

CDR3: CASSQEFGLAETQYF
DNA: TGTGCCAGCAGCCAGGAGTTCGGATTAGCAGAGACCCAGTACTTC
V: TRBV7-2
D: NA
J: TRBJ2-5
size: NA

CDR3: CASSLVGGGEQYF
DNA: TGTGCCAGCAGCTTAGTAGGGGGCGGCGAGCAGTACTTC
V: TRBV13
D: TRBD1
J: TRBJ2-7
size: NA

CDR3: CASSLGTASSGNTIYF
DNA: TGTGCCAGCAGCTTAGGGACAGCCTCCTCTGGAAACACCATATATTTT
V: TRBV7-3
D: TRBD1
J: TRBJ1-3
size: NA

CDR3: CASSPPNGRVLGEQYF
DNA: TGTGCCAGCAGTCCACCTAACGGGAGGGTACTTGGAGAGCAGTACTTC
V: TRBV28
D: TRBD2
J: TRBJ2-7
size: NA

CDR3: CASSAGVKVGELFF
DNA: TGTGCCAGCAGCGCAGGAGTCAAGGTCGGGGAGCTGTTTTTT
V: TRBV13
D: NA
J: TRBJ2-2
size: NA

CDR3: CASSLALIGTNGYTF
DNA: TGTGCCAGCAGCTTAGCTCTGATTGGGACCAATGGCTACACCTTC
V: TRBV7-9
D: NA
J: TRBJ1-2
size: NA

CDR3: CASSLGRSNYGYTF
DNA: TGTGCCAGCAGCTTAGGACGGAGTAACTATGGCTACACCTTC
V: TRBV7-2
D: NA
J: TRBJ1-2
size: NA

CDR3: CASPEGNNEQFF
DNA: TGTGCCAGCCCGGAGGGCAACAATGAGCAGTTCTTC
V: TRBV7-9
D: NA
J: TRBJ2-1
size: NA

CDR3: CASSPEVVRMVERQETQYF
DNA: TGTGCCAGCAGTCCAGAGGTGGTTAGAATGGTCGAACGACAAGAGACCCAGTACTTC
V: TRBV28
D: NA
J: TRBJ2-5
size: NA

CDR3: CASSPTIGRESYEQYF
DNA: TGTGCCAGCTCACCAACGATTGGCAGGGAATCCTACGAGCAGTACTTC
V: TRBV18
D: NA
J: TRBJ2-7
size: NA

CDR3: CSVGSGMNTEAFF
DNA: TGCAGCGTTGGATCAGGCATGAACACTGAAGCTTTCTTT
V: TRBV29-1
D: NA
J: TRBJ1-1
size: NA